The clone carrying this T cell receptor (beta chain) turned up a few times. A junction end diverges from the germline sequence, so it may reflect a read error. This specimen belongs to a study of blood T cells in healthy people across ages. It was with a sample-barcoded 5' primer and a J-beta primer mix that a second PCR of roughly 7 to 12 cycles was run. TCRdb called the 5' RACE reads again in MiXCR, with one record for every CDR3 protein. This table holds around 800,000 distinct CDR3 sequences, around a quarter found once. The CDR3 loop spans 15 amino acids. Germline lookup yields CDR1 SGDLS and CDR2 YYNGEE. The same data also contributed to another study, on T cells of mothers and their children.

Sequencing was done on a sample of blood. The sequence came from a boy between 10 and 17 years old in good health. The chain recombines TRBV9 with TRBJ1-2, with a tentative D call TRBD1 (6 bases). CDR3: CASSVRTDTNYGYTF. CDR3 sequence (DNA): TGTGCCAGCAGCGTAAGGACAGACACGAACTATGGTTACACCTTC.